This T cell receptor beta chain was identified during a study of CD8 T cells in ankylosing spondylitis. This clonotype was counted many times. The target antigen is unknown. Germline CDR1 and CDR2: ENHRY and SYGVKD. This CDR3 has 14 amino acids. Unmatched junction bases numbered 10, after V lost 8 bases and J lost 7 bases. The study's findings and limits: One TCR beta motif, made up of under ten highly homologous variants, appeared characteristic of ankylosing spondylitis blood.

TCRdb used MiXCR to reprocess the 5' RACE reads, holding one entry per CDR3 protein. The table shows about 340,000 distinct CDR3 sequences, with 14% to 15% occurring only once. Sequences were obtained from blood, either unsorted or a sorted T cell fraction (not recorded which). The chain links TRBV10-3 to TRBJ2-1, with 8 nucleotides matching TRBD1. The clonotype comes from a male donor with ankylosing spondylitis or in good health (not recorded which). CDR3: CAIGTGFWGNEQFF. The CDR3 DNA reads TGTGCCATCGGGACAGGTTTTTGGGGGAATGAGCAGTTCTTC.